This T cell receptor (beta chain) derives from a study of control samples from healthy donors and cancer patients. V gave up 4 bases and J gave up 9 bases, with 13 bases separating them. Germline assignment: CDR1 SQVTM and CDR2 ANQGSEA. The CDR3 has 13 amino acids. This clone appeared a single time. Repertoires were generated with immunoSEQ multiplex PCR, while TCRdb's copy carries only in-frame clones and drops some. The data hold about 160,000 clones, with 85% to 95% observed a single time. This TCR derives from a woman in her forties in good health. Sample: blood. The rearrangement uses TRBV29-1 and TRBJ1-6; no firm D call. DNA of the CDR3: TGCAGCGTTGGTCTGGAGACGGGTTCACCCCTCCACTTT. This translates into CSVGLETGSPLHF.